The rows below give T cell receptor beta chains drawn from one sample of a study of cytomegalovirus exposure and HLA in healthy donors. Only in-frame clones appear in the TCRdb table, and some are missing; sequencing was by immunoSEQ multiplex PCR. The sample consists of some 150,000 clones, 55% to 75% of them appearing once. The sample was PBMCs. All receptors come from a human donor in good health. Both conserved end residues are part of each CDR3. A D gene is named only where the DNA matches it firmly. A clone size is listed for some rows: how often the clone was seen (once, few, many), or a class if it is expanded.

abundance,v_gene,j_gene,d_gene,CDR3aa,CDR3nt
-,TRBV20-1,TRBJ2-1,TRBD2,CSVGLVYEQFF,TGCAGTGTCGGACTAGTCTATGAGCAGTTCTTC
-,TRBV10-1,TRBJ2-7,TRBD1,CASSESWDSSYEQYF,TGCGCCAGCAGTGAGTCGTGGGACAGCTCCTACGAGCAGTACTTC
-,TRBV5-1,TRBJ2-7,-,CASSLGDLSAYEQYF,TGCGCCAGCAGCTTGGGGGACTTGTCTGCCTACGAGCAGTACTTC
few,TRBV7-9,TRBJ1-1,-,CASSYDRNTEAFF,TGTGCCAGCAGCTACGACAGAAACACTGAAGCTTTCTTT
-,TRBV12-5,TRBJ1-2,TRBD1,CASGLVRTGYGYTF,TGTGCTAGTGGTTTGGTAAGGACAGGGTATGGCTACACCTTC
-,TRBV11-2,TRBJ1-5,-,CASSLEVGWNQPQHF,TGTGCCAGCAGCTTAGAGGTCGGGTGGAATCAGCCCCAGCATTTT
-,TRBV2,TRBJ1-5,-,CASEVGGRLPQHF,TGTGCCAGCGAGGTGGGGGGGCGCTTGCCCCAGCATTTT
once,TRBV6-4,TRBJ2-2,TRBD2,CASSDLRRGGTGELFF,TGTGCCAGCAGTGATCTCCGACGGGGGGGCACCGGGGAGCTGTTTTTT
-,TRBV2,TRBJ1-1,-,CASSEASASFF,TGTGCCAGCAGTGAAGCGTCCGCTAGTTTCTTT
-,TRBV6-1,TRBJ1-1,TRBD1,CASSATGGAEAFF,TGTGCCAGCAGTGCAACAGGGGGGGCTGAAGCTTTCTTT
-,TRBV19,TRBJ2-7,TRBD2,CASSPGTRSYEQYF,TGTGCCAGTAGCCCCGGGACTAGGTCATACGAGCAGTACTTC
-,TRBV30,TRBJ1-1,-,CAWSADSPEAFF,TGTGCCTGGAGTGCAGACAGCCCGGAAGCTTTCTTT
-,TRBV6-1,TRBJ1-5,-,CASSEFRLSNQPQHF,TGTGCCAGCAGTGAGTTCAGACTTAGCAATCAGCCCCAGCATTTT
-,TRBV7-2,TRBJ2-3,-,CASSLESARITDTQYF,TGTGCCAGCAGCTTAGAGTCGGCCAGGATCACAGATACGCAGTATTTT
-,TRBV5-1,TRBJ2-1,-,CASSLPTSPSSYNEQFF,TGCGCCAGCAGCTTGCCAACTAGCCCCAGCTCCTACAATGAGCAGTTCTTC
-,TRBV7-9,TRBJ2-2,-,CASSPLDEGSGGLFF,TGTGCCAGCAGCCCCCTAGACGAAGGTTCCGGGGGGCTGTTTTTT
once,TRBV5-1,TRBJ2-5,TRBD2,CASSLERASGGEYQETQYF,TGCGCCAGCAGCCTGGAGCGGGCTAGCGGGGGGGAGTACCAAGAGACCCAGTACTTC
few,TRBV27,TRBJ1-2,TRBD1,CASTSRGANSYGYTF,TGTGCCAGCACCTCCAGGGGGGCCAACTCCTATGGCTACACCTTC
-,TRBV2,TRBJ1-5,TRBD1,CASTDRGKGRSNQPQHF,TGTGCCAGCACGGACAGGGGCAAGGGGAGAAGCAATCAGCCCCAGCATTTT
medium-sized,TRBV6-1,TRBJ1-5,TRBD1,CASSEWTGGNQPQHF,TGTGCCAGCAGTGAATGGACAGGGGGAAATCAGCCCCAGCATTTT
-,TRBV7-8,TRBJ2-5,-,CASSQTDQETQYF,TGTGCCAGCAGCCAGACAGACCAAGAGACCCAGTACTTC
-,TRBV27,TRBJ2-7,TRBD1,CASSSFRGQGNEQYF,TGTGCCAGCAGTTCATTTCGGGGACAGGGGAATGAGCAGTACTTC
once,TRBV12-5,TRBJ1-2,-,CASGFYGSVANYGYTF,TGTGCTAGTGGTTTCTATGGAAGCGTGGCTAACTATGGCTACACCTTC